A selection of T cell receptor beta chains follows, all from one sample in a study of T cell repertoires in cytomegalovirus infection. Via MiXCR, TCRdb re-called the reads, giving one row per CDR3 protein. The sample has 100,000 to 150,000 distinct CDR3 sequences, 7.5% to 9% seen once. Sequenced material: PBMCs. The receptors come from a human donor in good health (CMV status not recorded). Some clones in this sample may be carry-over from other donors' samples. Both conserved end residues are part of each CDR3. The order of the fields is CDR3 DNA, CDR3 protein, V gene, clone size, J gene, D gene. The D gene is left open where the match is weak. Clone size is stated in some rows and not others, as once, few, many or a class when expanded.

DNA: TGCAGTGCTAGAGCGAGACTAGCTGATTTGGGTTACAATGAGCAGTTCTTC; CDR3: CSARARLADLGYNEQFF; V: TRBV20-1; size: few; J: TRBJ2-1; D: TRBD2
DNA: TGCGCCAGCAGCCCGGGGACAGGGGTCAATCAGCCCCAGCATTTT; CDR3: CASSPGTGVNQPQHF; V: TRBV5-1; size: many; J: TRBJ1-5; D: TRBD1
DNA: TGTGCCAGCAGCCCCGGGACAGGGCGCGAGCAGTACTTC; CDR3: CASSPGTGREQYF; V: TRBV27; size: few; J: TRBJ2-7; D: TRBD1
DNA: TGCGCCAGCAGCTTGGCTCCCGACTCCTACGAGCAGTACTTC; CDR3: CASSLAPDSYEQYF; V: TRBV5-1; size: -; J: TRBJ2-7; D: -
DNA: TGCGCCAGCAGCAACGCGGGACTGGCGAACACCGGGGAGCTGTTTTTT; CDR3: CASSNAGLANTGELFF; V: TRBV5-1; size: many; J: TRBJ2-2; D: -
DNA: -; CDR3: CSVFFGAGYTF; V: TRBV29-1; size: many; J: TRBJ1-2; D: -
DNA: TGTGCCAGCAGCCTGACAGGGAACGTGTTGGATGAGCAGTTCTTC; CDR3: CASSLTGNVLDEQFF; V: TRBV5-4; size: many; J: TRBJ2-1; D: TRBD1
DNA: TGTGCCAGCAGGTCGACAGGGGGAAATTCACCCCTCCACTTT; CDR3: CASRSTGGNSPLHF; V: TRBV7-2; size: many; J: TRBJ1-6; D: TRBD1
DNA: TGTGCCAGCAGATCACAGGGCGCAACTAATGAAAAACTGTTTTTT; CDR3: CASRSQGATNEKLFF; V: TRBV12-3/TRBV12-4; size: many; J: TRBJ1-4; D: -
DNA: TGTGCCAGCAGCTTAGGAACGGGACAGGGTTCCTACGAGCAGTACTTC; CDR3: CASSLGTGQGSYEQYF; V: TRBV7-6; size: many; J: TRBJ2-7; D: TRBD1
DNA: TGCAGCGTGGCGGGATCAAAGAACTCCTACGAGCAGTACTTC; CDR3: CSVAGSKNSYEQYF; V: TRBV29-1; size: -; J: TRBJ2-7; D: -
DNA: TGTGCCAGCAGCTCGAGGGGACTTCGGGAAGCTTTCTTT; CDR3: CASSSRGLREAFF; V: TRBV7-6; size: many; J: TRBJ1-1; D: -
DNA: TGCGCCAGCAGCAAGGTACTAGCGGGGAGCTCCTACGAGCAGTACTTC; CDR3: CASSKVLAGSSYEQYF; V: TRBV5-1; size: few; J: TRBJ2-7; D: TRBD2
DNA: TGCGCCAGCAGCCTTACATCTTCCAGGAACACTGAAGCTTTCTTT; CDR3: CASSLTSSRNTEAFF; V: TRBV4-1; size: many; J: TRBJ1-1; D: -
DNA: TGTGCCAGCAGCCCTTTACGGGAAAACATTCAGTACTTC; CDR3: CASSPLRENIQYF; V: TRBV7-6; size: -; J: TRBJ2-4; D: -
DNA: TGTGCCAGCAGCCCGAAGGGATCTAGCACAGATACGCAGTATTTT; CDR3: CASSPKGSSTDTQYF; V: TRBV9; size: many; J: TRBJ2-3; D: -
DNA: TGCAGCGTCCGGGACAGGGAGACTTATGGCTACACCTTC; CDR3: CSVRDRETYGYTF; V: TRBV29-1; size: -; J: TRBJ1-2; D: TRBD1
DNA: TGTGCCAGTAGTATACAAGGATGGAACACTGAAGCTTTCTTT; CDR3: CASSIQGWNTEAFF; V: TRBV19; size: few; J: TRBJ1-1; D: -
DNA: TGCAGTGCTAGCACTAGCGGCTCCTACGAGCAGTACTTC; CDR3: CSASTSGSYEQYF; V: TRBV20-1; size: -; J: TRBJ2-7; D: TRBD2
DNA: TGTGCCAGCAGCTTAGCGAGGGGGACAGGGAGGAGCTATGGCTACACCTTC; CDR3: CASSLARGTGRSYGYTF; V: TRBV7-2; size: many; J: TRBJ1-2; D: TRBD1
DNA: TGCGCCAGCAGCCAAGATCCGAGACTTAACACAGATACGCAGTATTTT; CDR3: CASSQDPRLNTDTQYF; V: TRBV4-1; size: many; J: TRBJ2-3; D: -
DNA: TGCAGCGTTGTCCGCTCTGGAAACACCATATATTTT; CDR3: CSVVRSGNTIYF; V: TRBV29-1; size: few; J: TRBJ1-3; D: -
DNA: TGCGCCAGCAGCCAATGGTTCAATCAGCCCCAGCATTTT; CDR3: CASSQWFNQPQHF; V: TRBV4-1; size: many; J: TRBJ1-5; D: -